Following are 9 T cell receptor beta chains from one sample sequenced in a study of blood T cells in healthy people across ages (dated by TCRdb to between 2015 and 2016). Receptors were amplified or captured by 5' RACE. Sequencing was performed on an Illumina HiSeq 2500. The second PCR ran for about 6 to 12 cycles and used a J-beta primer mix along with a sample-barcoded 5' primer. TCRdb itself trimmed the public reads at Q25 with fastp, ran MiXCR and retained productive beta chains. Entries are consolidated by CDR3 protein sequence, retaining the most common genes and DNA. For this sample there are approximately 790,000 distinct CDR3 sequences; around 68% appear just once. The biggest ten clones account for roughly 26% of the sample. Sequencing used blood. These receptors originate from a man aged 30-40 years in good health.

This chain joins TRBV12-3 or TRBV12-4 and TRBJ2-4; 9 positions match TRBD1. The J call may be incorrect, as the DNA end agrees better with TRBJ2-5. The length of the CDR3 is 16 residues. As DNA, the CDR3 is TGTGCCAGCAGGTCCCGGGACAGGGAAATAATGGAGACCCAGTACTTC. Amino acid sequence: CASRSRDREIMETQYF.

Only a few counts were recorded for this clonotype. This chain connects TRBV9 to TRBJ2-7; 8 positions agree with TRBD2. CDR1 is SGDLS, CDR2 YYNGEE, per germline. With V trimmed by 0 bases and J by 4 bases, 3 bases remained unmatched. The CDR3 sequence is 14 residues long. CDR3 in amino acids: CASSVEGGGYEQYF. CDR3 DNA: TGTGCCAGCAGCGTAGAAGGCGGGGGGTACGAGCAGTACTTC.

In DNA, the CDR3 is TGTGCCAGCAGCCAAGATCAGGGGTCAACAGGGACAGGAGTCTATGGCTACACCTTC. Amino acids: CASSQDQGSTGTGVYGYTF. The chain employs TRBV4-2 and TRBJ1-2; 8 nucleotides line up with TRBD1. Germline CDR1 reads LGHNA; CDR2 reads YNFKEQ. Trimming at V came to 0 bases and at J to 4 bases, leaving 16 bases not matched to a gene. The CDR3 is made up of 19 amino acids.

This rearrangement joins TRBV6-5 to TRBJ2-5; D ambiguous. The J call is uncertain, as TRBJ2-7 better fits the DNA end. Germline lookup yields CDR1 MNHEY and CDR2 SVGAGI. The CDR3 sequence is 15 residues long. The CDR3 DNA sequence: TGTGCCAGCAGTTACTCGCGCGGAATTAGAACCGAGCAGTACTTC. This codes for CASSYSRGIRTEQYF.

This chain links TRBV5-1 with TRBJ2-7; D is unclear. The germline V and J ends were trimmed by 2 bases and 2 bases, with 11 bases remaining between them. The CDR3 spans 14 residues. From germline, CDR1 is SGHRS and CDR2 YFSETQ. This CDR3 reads CASSLTPATYEQYF. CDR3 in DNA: TGCGCCAGCAGCTTAACCCCCGCAACCTACGAGCAGTACTTC.

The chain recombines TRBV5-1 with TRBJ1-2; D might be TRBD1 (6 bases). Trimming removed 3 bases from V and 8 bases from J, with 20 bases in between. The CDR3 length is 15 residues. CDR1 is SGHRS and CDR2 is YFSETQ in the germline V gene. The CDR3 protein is CASSSRSGDTAGYTF. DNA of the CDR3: TGCGCCAGCAGCTCCCGGAGCGGGGACACTGCAGGCTACACCTTC.

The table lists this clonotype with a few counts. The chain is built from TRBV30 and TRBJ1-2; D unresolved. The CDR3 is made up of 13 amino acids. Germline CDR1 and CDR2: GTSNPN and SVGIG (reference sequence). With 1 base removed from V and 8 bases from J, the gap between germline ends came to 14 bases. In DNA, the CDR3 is TGTGCCTGGAGTGCGTTTCAGGTGTACGGCTACACCTTC. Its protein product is CAWSAFQVYGYTF.

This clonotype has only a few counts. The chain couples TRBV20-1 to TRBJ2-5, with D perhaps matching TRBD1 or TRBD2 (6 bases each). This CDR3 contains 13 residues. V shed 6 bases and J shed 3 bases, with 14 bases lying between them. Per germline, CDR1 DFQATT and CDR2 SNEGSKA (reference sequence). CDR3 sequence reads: CSAIPGAEETQYF. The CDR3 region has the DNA TGCAGTGCCATCCCGGGGGCAGAAGAGACCCAGTACTTC.

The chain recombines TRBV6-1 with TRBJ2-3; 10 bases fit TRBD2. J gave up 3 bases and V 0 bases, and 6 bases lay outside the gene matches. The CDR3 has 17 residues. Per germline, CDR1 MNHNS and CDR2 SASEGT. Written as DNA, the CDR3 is TGTGCCAGCAGTGAAGCGCTAGCGGGGGCCCTTACAGATACGCAGTATTTT. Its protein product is CASSEALAGALTDTQYF.